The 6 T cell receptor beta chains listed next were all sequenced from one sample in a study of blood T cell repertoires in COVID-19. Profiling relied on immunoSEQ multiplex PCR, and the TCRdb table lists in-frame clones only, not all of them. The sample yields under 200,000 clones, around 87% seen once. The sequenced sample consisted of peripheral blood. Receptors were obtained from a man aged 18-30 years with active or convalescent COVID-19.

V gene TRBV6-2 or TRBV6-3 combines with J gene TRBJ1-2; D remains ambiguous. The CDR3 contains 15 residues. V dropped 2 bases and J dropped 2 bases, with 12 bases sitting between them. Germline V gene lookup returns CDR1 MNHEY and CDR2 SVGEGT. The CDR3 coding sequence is TGTGCCAGCAGTTACGGGTCCGGGTCGAACTATGGCTACACCTTC. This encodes CASSYGSGSNYGYTF.

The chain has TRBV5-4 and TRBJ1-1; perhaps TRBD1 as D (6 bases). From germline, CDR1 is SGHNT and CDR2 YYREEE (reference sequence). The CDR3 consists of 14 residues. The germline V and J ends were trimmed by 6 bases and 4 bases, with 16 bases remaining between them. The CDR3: CASTKAGDGTEAFF. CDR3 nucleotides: TGTGCCAGCACCAAGGCAGGGGACGGCACTGAAGCTTTCTTT.

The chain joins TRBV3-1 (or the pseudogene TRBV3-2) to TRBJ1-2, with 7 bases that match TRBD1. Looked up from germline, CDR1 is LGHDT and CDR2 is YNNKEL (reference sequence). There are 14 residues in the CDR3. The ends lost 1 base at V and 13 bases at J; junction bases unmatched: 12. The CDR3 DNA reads TGTGCCAGCAGCCAAGTTCAGGGGGGTGTGAGCTGCACCTTC. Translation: CASSQVQGGVSCTF.

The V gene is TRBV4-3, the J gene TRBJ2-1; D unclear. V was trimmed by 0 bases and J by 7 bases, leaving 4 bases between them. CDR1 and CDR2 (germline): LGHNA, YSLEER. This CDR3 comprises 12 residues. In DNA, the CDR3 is TGCGCCAGCAGCCAAGACAATAATGAGCAGTTCTTC. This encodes CASSQDNNEQFF.

The CDR3 sequence: CASRTGVFGATNEKLFF. As DNA, the CDR3 is TGTGCCAGCAGAACAGGGGTTTTTGGGGCAACTAATGAAAAACTGTTTTTT. The chain carries TRBV2 and TRBJ1-4; 7 nucleotides match TRBD1. The CDR3 is 17 amino acids. The germline V gene encodes CDR1 SNHLY and CDR2 FYNNEI. The trim removed 6 bases at V and 0 bases at J, leaving 10 bases unmatched.

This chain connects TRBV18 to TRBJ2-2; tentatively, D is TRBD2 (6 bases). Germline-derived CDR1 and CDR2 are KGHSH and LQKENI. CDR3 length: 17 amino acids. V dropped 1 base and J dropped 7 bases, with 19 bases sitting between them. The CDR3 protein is CASSPQGSPGEDGELFF. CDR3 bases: TGTGCCAGCTCACCACAGGGTTCCCCGGGGGAAGACGGGGAGCTGTTTTTT.